Listed below are T cell receptor beta chains from one sample, sequenced in a study of T cells in Graves' hyperthyroidism and ophthalmopathy. TCRdb reprocessed the multiplex PCR reads with MiXCR, giving one entry per CDR3 protein. The sample contains 600,000 to 750,000 distinct CDR3 sequences, 15% to 20% of which appear only once. The sequencing sample was made of blood. Receptors originate from a man between 50 and 59 years old with Graves' hyperthyroidism. The CDR3 runs from the conserved cysteine through the conserved F or W. The D gene is left open where the match is weak. Size is stated for part of the rows, as once, few or many counts, or as a class when the clone is expanded.

CASRQSQGESYEQYF	-	TRBV5-1	TRBJ2-7	TRBD1
CASSSHQQGRQPQHF	few	TRBV5-6	TRBJ1-5	TRBD1
CASRATGGTQYF	-	TRBV6-1	TRBJ2-3	-
CASTTLEGFTPTYEQYF	many	TRBV28	TRBJ2-7	-
CASSQYHGRWSTDTQYF	many	TRBV14	TRBJ2-3	TRBD2
CASSPGDFGSPDTQYF	-	TRBV7-2	TRBJ2-3	-
CASSVGSQGVTGELFF	-	TRBV9	TRBJ2-2	TRBD1
CASSLFTSGSSYNEQYF	-	TRBV5-8	-	TRBD2
CASSYGIGEQFF	-	TRBV6-2/TRBV6-3	TRBJ2-1	-
CSARDLGSGSSYNEQFF	many	TRBV20-1	TRBJ2-1	-
CASSLLGDTQYF	many	TRBV28	TRBJ2-3	-
CASSLYEGGEAFF	many	TRBV12-3/TRBV12-4	TRBJ1-1	-
CASSSGSRSKETQYF	many	TRBV28	TRBJ2-5	TRBD2
CAISESGPRDTEAFF	many	TRBV10-3	TRBJ1-1	-
CASSFKPYEQYF	many	TRBV12-3/TRBV12-4	TRBJ2-7	-
CASSENLAGPTDTQYF	many	TRBV7-9	TRBJ2-3	TRBD2
CASSEGVWERGPDTQYF	few	TRBV6-1	TRBJ2-3	-
CASSPGADNSPLHF	-	TRBV9	TRBJ1-6	-
CASTRGGTDTQYF	few	TRBV28	TRBJ2-3	-
CSAPTSGRGTDTQYF	few	TRBV20-1	TRBJ2-3	TRBD2
CAWSVRGLQPQHF	few	TRBV30	TRBJ1-5	TRBD1
CATSSGTGGADGELFF	-	TRBV15	TRBJ2-2	TRBD1
CASSLAGGVRETQYF	medium-sized	TRBV11-2	TRBJ2-5	-
CATGDRASYEQYF	many	TRBV11-2	TRBJ2-7	TRBD1
CASSFSRNTEAFF	many	TRBV11-2	TRBJ1-1	-
CASQPTGDTEAFF	few	TRBV10-2	TRBJ1-1	TRBD1
CASTMGYEQFF	-	TRBV5-1	TRBJ2-1	-
CASSLDRGLWTYNEQFF	many	TRBV14	TRBJ2-1	TRBD1
CASSFPGGFNEAFF	many	TRBV19	TRBJ1-1	-
CASSQDRRSYGYTF	few	TRBV14	TRBJ1-2	-
CASSLSGRTSTDTQYF	many	TRBV5-5	TRBJ2-3	-
CASSSHTLNSPLHF	many	TRBV28	TRBJ1-6	-
CASRRPGQGANTIYF	once	TRBV27	TRBJ1-3	TRBD1
CASSSAGLAVPYNEQFF	many	TRBV7-2	TRBJ2-1	-
CASSLGLVTDTQYF	many	TRBV7-9	TRBJ2-3	-
CAWSYTGELFF	few	TRBV30	TRBJ2-2	-
CSARTSNDRGSYNEQFF	many	TRBV20-1	TRBJ2-1	TRBD1
CAIPREGRANEQFF	many	TRBV10-3	TRBJ2-1	TRBD2
CASSLVSDRSYGYTF	-	TRBV5-6	TRBJ1-2	-
CASRIGQGTDTQYF	many	TRBV28	TRBJ2-3	TRBD1
CASSLDLRLAYEQYF	many	TRBV11-2	TRBJ2-7	TRBD2
CASSSRGDYGYTF	many	TRBV5-1	TRBJ1-2	-
CAIESGQGYGYTF	many	TRBV28	TRBJ1-2	-
CASSYKLGNLGGYTF	many	TRBV28	TRBJ1-2	-
CASSLGRLIPGELFF	many	TRBV11-1	TRBJ2-2	-
CASRPEGQGTAEAFF	-	TRBV12-3/TRBV12-4	TRBJ1-1	-
CASSPGTQTYEQYF	many	TRBV27	TRBJ2-7	-
CASSVTSGANTGELFF	-	TRBV5-1	TRBJ2-2	TRBD2